This TCR beta chain was recovered during a study of OX40 agonist ivuxolimab in advanced cancers. As for the study in general: Ivuxolimab, which patients received intravenously every 2 weeks, was dosed at 0.01 to 10 mg/kg.

Libraries were prepared by immunoSEQ multiplex PCR; TCRdb keeps only in-frame clonotypes and omits some of them. The data hold approximately 100,000 clones, with about 85% observed a single time. V shed 7 bases and J shed 4 bases, with 29 bases lying between them. This CDR3 contains 19 residues. The V gene is TRBV6-7, the J gene TRBJ2-1; the D is unclear. Being an ORF, TRBV6-7 has a function that is uncertain. The clonotype comes from an adult with an advanced solid tumor such as melanoma, head and neck, liver or kidney cancer. The input for sequencing was CD4+ or CD8+ T cells sorted from blood, taken in a trial of the OX40 agonist ivuxolimab. CDR3 nucleotide sequence: TGTGCCAGCAATACGTGGAAAAGCGTAATACCCTTTTGGTACAATGAGCAGTTCTTC. Translated, it gives CASNTWKSVIPFWYNEQFF.